This record concerns one TCR beta chain sequence. What it binds is unknown. The genes and germline here are from mouse. The CDR3 end falls 4 residues outside the read, so it is completed with the germline J gene. The source of the sample is a study of CD8+ T cells in alopecia areata. Study context: Skin was taken from 6-12-month-old C3H/HeJ graft donors that had spontaneous alopecia and grafted onto approximately 7-10-week-old female C3H/HeJ mice.

Study-level results: Lesional scalp, notably in alopecia totalis/universalis, had clonality above that of normal scalp.

Reverse transcription of extracted RNA yielded cDNA, which provided the sequencing template. Repertoires were generated with immunoSEQ multiplex PCR, while TCRdb's copy carries only in-frame clones and drops some. The sample shows 1,500 to 2,000 clones, no singletons; the ten largest hold roughly 30%. V was trimmed by 3 bases and J by 2 bases, leaving 7 bases between them. From germline, CDR1 is NSHNY and CDR2 SYGAGN. This CDR3 has 13 amino acids. This sample's time point: mouse skin 6 weeks after grafting, around onset of hair loss. Recipient mice gave skin biopsies at grafting and 3 and 6 weeks later.

V is TRBV13-1 and J is TRBJ2-5; a weak D match, TRBD1 (6 bases). Here the sequenced sample was skin, taken at week 6. This TCR came from a C3H/HeJ mouse with alopecia areata. The strain is characterized by the MHC haplotype H2-k. The sequenced CDR3 bases are TGTGCCAGCAGTGGGGACATCCAAGAC. It specifies CASSGDIQD. The full CDR3 sequence reads CASSGDIQDTQYF.